The present TCR beta chain was sequenced within a study of blood T cell repertoires in COVID-19 (dated by TCRdb to 2018 to 2021). Regarding the complete study: Collaborator samples came from the United States, Italy and Spain and covered acute and convalescent phases of COVID-19. The samples were drawn from the first 160 participants of the ongoing ImmuneRACE study and from 1,254 subjects provided by 6 global collaborators. The prospective study material was composed of cDNA or gDNA derived from T cells, B-cell-depleted T cells, or PBMCs. The dataset comprised deeply sampled blood TCRbeta repertoires from subjects exposed to, actively infected with, or recovered from COVID-19. Nearly every sample came with metadata listing a de-identified subject ID, COVID-19 status, age in years and sex. Where available, HLA class I and class II types were taken from metadata supplied by the sample provider and were not determined by assay-based typing. A freely available public database, intended as a resource for researchers studying the immune response to SARS-CoV-2, is where the repertoires were released. General findings and caveats noted by the study authors: The quantity of clinical and demographic metadata differed by source and by participant and was supplied without curation.

As regards this clone: Its specific antigen is unknown. No clone much larger than this one lies a single base away; base qualities are absent.

Collaborating institutions collected whole blood in K2EDTA tubes following their own protocols. Collaborator samples were shipped for TCRbeta analysis as frozen whole blood, isolated PBMCs, or DNA extracted from either sample type. The CDR1 and CDR2 encoded by the germline V gene (reference sequence) are SGHNT and YYREEE. V lost 2 bases and J lost 4 bases, and the count of bases not matched to a germline gene is 7. From the cysteine through the phenylalanine, the CDR3 covers 15 amino acids. Only the CDR3 portion is preserved as DNA: 45 bases, with reading frame beginning at the first base. TCRbeta CDR3 regions were amplified from genomic DNA using the immunoSEQ Assay, a bias-controlled multiplex PCR. Per the authors' processing: The number of nucleated cells in each sample was estimated from the amplification of reference gene primers within the assay. Sequence reads were collapsed and filtered to measure the absolute abundance of every unique TCRbeta CDR3 rearrangement. Productive Simpson clonality was computed per sample as the square root of Simpson's diversity index over productive rearrangements. This immuneACCESS table, as held by TCRdb, lists in-frame sequences with V and J called but not all clones. Of the missing ones, under half trace to an unresolved V gene in checked studies; the others have no known cause. V and J calls and clone size are those listed in that table; D and trimming were worked out from the DNA. The sample includes fewer than 300,000 clones, with approximately 86% observed a single time. The ten most abundant clones make up around 2.9% of the sample.

Material: peripheral blood. The receptor comes from a woman aged 18 to 35 with acute or convalescent COVID-19. The sequence links TRBV5-4 to TRBJ2-7; TRBD2 matches 9 bases in the middle. This receptor carries the CDR3 CASSFEGGRAYEQYF. The DNA sequence is given as TGTGCCAGCAGCTTTGAAGGCGGGAGGGCTTACGAGCAGTACTTC.